The present T cell receptor beta chain was sequenced within a study of blood T cell repertoires in COVID-19. Overall study: Sample material is recorded as cDNA or gDNA derived from T cells, B-cell-depleted T cells, or PBMCs.

Seattle patient enrollment occurred during active infection, with longitudinal follow-up thereafter. This clone was seen only a few times. In the authors' methods: It was from reference gene primer amplification that nucleated cell counts were estimated. Sequencing was performed with immunoSEQ multiplex PCR; in TCRdb, only in-frame clones are kept and a portion is missing. D and trimming come from the DNA, and the V and J calls and clone size come from that table. The sample yields fewer than 350,000 clones, over 80% seen once. The clonotype comes from a man aged 25 to 45 with COVID-19, enrolled during active disease. The source material was peripheral blood.

The CDR3 loop is CASSSISGEAFF. DNA of the CDR3: TGTGCCAGCAGCTCGATATCCGGGGAAGCTTTCTTT. V and J are TRBV5-6 and TRBJ1-1; D not certain. The CDR3 extends over 12 amino acids. V lost 3 bases, J lost 8 bases, and 11 bases lay in between. CDR1 is SGHDT and CDR2 is YYEEEE in the germline V gene.